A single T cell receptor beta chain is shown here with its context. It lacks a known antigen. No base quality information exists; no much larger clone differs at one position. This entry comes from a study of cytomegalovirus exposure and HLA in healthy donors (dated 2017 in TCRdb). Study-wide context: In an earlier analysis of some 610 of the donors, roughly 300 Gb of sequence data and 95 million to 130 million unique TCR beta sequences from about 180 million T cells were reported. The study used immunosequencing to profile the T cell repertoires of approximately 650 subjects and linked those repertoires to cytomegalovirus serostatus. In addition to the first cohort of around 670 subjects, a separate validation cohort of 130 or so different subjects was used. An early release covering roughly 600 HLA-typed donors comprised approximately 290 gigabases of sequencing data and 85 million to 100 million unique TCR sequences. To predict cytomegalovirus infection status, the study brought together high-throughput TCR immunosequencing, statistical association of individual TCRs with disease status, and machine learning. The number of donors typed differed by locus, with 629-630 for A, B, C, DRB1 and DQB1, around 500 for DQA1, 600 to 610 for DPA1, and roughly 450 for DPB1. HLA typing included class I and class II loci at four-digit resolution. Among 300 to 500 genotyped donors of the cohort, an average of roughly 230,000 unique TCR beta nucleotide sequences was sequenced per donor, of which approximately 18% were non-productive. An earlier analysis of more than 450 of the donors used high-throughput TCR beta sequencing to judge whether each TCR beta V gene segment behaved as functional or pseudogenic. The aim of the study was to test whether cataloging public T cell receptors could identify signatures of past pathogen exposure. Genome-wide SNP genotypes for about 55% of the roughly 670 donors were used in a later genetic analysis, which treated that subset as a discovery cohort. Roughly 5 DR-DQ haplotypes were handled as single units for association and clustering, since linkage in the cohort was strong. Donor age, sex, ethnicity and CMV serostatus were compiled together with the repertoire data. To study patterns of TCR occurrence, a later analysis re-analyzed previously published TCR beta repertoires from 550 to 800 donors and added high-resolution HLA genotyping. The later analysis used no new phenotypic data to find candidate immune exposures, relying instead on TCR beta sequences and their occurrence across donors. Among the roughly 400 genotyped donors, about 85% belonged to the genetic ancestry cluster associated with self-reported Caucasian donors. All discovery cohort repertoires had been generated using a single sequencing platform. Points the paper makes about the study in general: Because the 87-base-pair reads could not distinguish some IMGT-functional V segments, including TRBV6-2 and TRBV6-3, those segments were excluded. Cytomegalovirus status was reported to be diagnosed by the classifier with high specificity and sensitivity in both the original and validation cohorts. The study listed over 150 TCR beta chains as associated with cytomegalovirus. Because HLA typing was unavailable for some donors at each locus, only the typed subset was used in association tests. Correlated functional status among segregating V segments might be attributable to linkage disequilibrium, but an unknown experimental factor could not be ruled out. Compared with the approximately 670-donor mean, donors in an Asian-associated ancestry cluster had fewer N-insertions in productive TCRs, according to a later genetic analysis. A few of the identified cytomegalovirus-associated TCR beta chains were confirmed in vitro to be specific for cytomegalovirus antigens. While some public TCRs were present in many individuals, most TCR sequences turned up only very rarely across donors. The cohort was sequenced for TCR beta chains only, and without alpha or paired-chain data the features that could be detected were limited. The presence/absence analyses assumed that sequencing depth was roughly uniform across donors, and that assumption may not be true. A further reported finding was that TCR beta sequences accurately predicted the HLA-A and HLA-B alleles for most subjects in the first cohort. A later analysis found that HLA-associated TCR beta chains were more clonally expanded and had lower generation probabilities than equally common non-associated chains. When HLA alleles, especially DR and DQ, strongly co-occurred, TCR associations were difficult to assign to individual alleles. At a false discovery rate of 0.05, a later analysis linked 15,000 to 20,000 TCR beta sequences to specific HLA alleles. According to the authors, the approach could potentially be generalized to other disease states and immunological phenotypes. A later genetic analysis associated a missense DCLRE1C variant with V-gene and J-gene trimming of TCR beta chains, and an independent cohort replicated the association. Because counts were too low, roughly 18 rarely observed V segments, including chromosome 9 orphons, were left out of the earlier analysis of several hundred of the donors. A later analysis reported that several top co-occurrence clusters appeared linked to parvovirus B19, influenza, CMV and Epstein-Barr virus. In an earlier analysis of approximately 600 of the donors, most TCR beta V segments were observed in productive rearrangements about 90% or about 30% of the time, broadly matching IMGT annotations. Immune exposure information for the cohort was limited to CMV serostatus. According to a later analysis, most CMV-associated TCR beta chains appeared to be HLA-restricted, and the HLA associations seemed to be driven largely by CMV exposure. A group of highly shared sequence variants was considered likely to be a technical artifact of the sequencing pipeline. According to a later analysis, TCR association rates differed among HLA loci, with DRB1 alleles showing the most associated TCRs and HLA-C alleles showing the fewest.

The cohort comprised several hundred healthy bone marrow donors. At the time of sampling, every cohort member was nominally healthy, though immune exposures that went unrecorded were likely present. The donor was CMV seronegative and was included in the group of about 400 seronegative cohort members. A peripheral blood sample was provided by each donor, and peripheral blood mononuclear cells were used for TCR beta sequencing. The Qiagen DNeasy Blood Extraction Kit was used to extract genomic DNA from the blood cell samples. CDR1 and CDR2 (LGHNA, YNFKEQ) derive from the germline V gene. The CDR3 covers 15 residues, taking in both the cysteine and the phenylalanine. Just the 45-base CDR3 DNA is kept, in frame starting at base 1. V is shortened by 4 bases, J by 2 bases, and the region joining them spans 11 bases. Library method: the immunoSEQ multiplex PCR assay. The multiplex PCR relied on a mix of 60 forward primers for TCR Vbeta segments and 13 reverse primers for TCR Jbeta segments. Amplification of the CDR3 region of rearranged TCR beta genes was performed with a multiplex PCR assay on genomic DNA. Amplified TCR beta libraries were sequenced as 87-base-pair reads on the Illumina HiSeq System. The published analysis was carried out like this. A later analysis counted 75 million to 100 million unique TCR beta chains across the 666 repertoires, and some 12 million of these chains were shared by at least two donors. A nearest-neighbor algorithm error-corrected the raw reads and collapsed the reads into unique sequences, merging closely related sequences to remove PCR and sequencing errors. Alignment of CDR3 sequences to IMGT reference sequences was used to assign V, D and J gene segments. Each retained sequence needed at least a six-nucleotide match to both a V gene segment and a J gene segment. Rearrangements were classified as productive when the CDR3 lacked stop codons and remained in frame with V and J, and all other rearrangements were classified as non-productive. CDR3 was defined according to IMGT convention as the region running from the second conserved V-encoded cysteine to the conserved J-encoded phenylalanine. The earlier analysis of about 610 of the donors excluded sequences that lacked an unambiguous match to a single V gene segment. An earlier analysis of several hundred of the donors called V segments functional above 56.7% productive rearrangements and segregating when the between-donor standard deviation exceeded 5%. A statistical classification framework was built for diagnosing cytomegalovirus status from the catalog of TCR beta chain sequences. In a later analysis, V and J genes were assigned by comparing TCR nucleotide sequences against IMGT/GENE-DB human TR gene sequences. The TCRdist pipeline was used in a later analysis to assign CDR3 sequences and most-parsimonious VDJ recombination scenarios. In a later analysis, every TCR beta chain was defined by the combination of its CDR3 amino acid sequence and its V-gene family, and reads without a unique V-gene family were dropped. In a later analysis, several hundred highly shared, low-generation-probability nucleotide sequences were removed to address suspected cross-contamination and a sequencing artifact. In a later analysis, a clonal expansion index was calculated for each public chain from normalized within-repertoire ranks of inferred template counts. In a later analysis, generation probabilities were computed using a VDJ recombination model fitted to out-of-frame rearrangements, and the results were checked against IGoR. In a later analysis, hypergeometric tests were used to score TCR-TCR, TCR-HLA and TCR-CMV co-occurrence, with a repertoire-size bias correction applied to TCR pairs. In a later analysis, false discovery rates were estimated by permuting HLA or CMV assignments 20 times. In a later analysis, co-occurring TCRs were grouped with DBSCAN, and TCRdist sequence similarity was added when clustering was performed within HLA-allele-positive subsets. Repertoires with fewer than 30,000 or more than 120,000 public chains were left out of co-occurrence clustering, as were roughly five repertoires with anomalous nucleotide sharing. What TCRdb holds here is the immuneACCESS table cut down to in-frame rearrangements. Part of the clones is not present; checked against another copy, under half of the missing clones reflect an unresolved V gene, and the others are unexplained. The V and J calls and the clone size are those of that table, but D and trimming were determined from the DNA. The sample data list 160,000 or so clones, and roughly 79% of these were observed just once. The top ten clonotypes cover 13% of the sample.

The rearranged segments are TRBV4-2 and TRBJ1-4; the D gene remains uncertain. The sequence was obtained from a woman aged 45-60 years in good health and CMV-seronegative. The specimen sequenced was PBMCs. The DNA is TGTGCCAGCAGCCTCAAGCGGGGTACTAATGAAAAACTGTTTTTT. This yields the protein CASSLKRGTNEKLFF.